This T cell receptor (beta chain) was documented in a study of blood T cell repertoires in COVID-19. Study at large: The United States, Italy and Spain provided the acute and convalescent COVID-19 samples. In each case, the material was cDNA or gDNA derived from T cells, B-cell-depleted T cells, or PBMCs.

Germline CDR1 and CDR2: LNHDA and SQIVND (reference sequence). This CDR3 comprises 15 residues. Trimming took off 6 bases at V and 2 bases at J, with 17 bases between the two ends. Authors' analysis steps: Reference gene primer amplification gave estimated nucleated cell counts. Method: immunoSEQ multiplex PCR; TCRdb's copy keeps in-frame clones and lacks some. V and J calls and clone size come straight from that table; D and trimming were deduced from the DNA. Here the sample spans roughly 68,000 clones, around 82% being singletons. The sequencing input was peripheral blood. The receptor's source is a man aged 80 or over with active COVID-19. J is TRBJ2-7 and V is TRBV19, with D tentatively TRBD2 (6 bases). The CDR3 bases are TGTGCCAGTAGGGGACTCGGGACTCGGGCCTACGAGCAGTACTTC. It translates to CASRGLGTRAYEQYF.